A selection of T cell receptor beta chains follows, all from one sample in a study of CD8+CD57+ T cells in acquired aplastic anemia. TCRdb re-derived calls from the reads in MiXCR, one entry per CDR3 protein. The sample includes some 200,000 distinct CDR3 sequences, 65% seen only once; the top ten take roughly 53%. Sequenced sample: sorted CD4+, CD8+, or CD8+CD57+ T cells (not recorded which) from PBMCs. The receptors come from a human donor with aplastic anemia. The CDR3 runs from the conserved cysteine through the conserved F or W. A D gene is named only where the DNA matches it firmly. Where a row states a size, it is once, few, many or the class of an expanded clone; other rows omit it.

-	TRBJ2-3	many	TRBV9	CASSVVGDTQYF	TGTGCCAGCAGCGTAGTTGGAGATACGCAGTATTTT
TRBD1	TRBJ2-7	-	TRBV18	CASSPPTGTGAYEQYF	TGTGCCAGCTCACCACCAACGGGGACAGGGGCCTACGAGCAGTACTTC
-	TRBJ1-4	-	TRBV25-1	CASSGRDMITNEKLFF	TGTGCCAGCAGTGGCCGGGACATGATAACTAATGAAAAACTGTTTTTT
-	TRBJ2-3	-	TRBV15	CATSSPTSSTDTQYF	TGTGCCACCAGCAGCCCTACTTCTAGCACAGATACGCAGTATTTT
-	TRBJ2-3	few	TRBV10-1	CASSDTGEGTDTQYF	TGCGCCAGCAGTGATACAGGGGAGGGCACAGATACGCAGTATTTT
TRBD1	TRBJ2-7	few	TRBV29-1	CSVELSDRGYEQYF	TGCAGCGTTGAACTATCGGACAGGGGGTACGAGCAGTACTTC
-	TRBJ1-1	once	TRBV2	CASSGSEAFF	TGTGCCAGCAGCGGGAGTGAAGCTTTCTTT
-	TRBJ2-3	-	TRBV20-1	CSARGGSRTDTQYF	TGCAGTGCTAGGGGAGGTTCTCGCACAGATACGCAGTATTTT
-	TRBJ2-7	-	TRBV7-2	CASSVSGLTYEQYF	TGTGCCAGCAGTGTCTCCGGGCTGACCTACGAGCAGTACTTC
-	TRBJ1-5	-	TRBV20-1	CSAREALNQPQHF	TGCAGTGCTAGAGAGGCACTTAATCAGCCCCAGCATTTT
TRBD1	TRBJ2-5	once	TRBV7-6	CASSSGTGEGETQYF	TGTGCCAGCAGCTCCGGGACAGGGGAAGGGGAGACCCAGTACTTC
-	TRBJ1-1	-	TRBV7-2	CASSSSGAGGTEAFF	TGTGCCAGCAGCAGCTCGGGGGCGGGCGGCACTGAAGCTTTCTTT
-	TRBJ2-7	few	TRBV7-8	CASSIQASYEQYF	TGTGCCAGCAGCATACAGGCCTCCTACGAGCAGTACTTC
TRBD1	TRBJ1-6	-	TRBV10-3	CASSEDWTGYSPLHF	TGTGCCAGCAGTGAAGATTGGACAGGGTACTCACCCCTCCACTTT
TRBD1	TRBJ2-7	many	TRBV6-6	CASSQWDRDRYEQYF	TGTGCCAGCAGCCAATGGGACAGGGATCGATACGAGCAGTACTTC
-	TRBJ2-3	many	TRBV3-1	CASSQGLALDTQYF	TGTGCCAGCAGCCAAGGCCTAGCGCTCGATACGCAGTATTTT
-	TRBJ2-7	many	TRBV4-1	CASSPSIQGADEQYF	TGCGCCAGCAGCCCGAGTATCCAGGGTGCGGACGAGCAGTACTTC
-	TRBJ1-2	few	TRBV10-3	CAISEGQGTSGYTF	TGTGCCATCAGTGAGGGGCAGGGAACGAGTGGCTACACCTTC
-	TRBJ2-7	few	TRBV7-6	CASSPETGYEQYF	TGTGCCAGCAGCCCCGAGACCGGTTACGAGCAGTACTTC
TRBD1	TRBJ1-2	-	TRBV19	CASSIRRQGEGYTF	TGTGCCAGTAGTATCCGGCGGCAGGGGGAAGGCTACACCTTC
-	TRBJ1-6	few	TRBV15	CATSSLNSPLHF	TGTGCCACCAGCAGCCTCAATTCACCCCTCCACTTT
-	TRBJ2-7	-	TRBV29-1	CSVGTGVSNEQYF	TGCAGCGTTGGGACCGGGGTATCGAACGAGCAGTACTTC
-	TRBJ2-2	-	TRBV3-1	CASSHGSYTGELFF	TGTGCCAGCAGCCACGGGTCCTACACCGGGGAGCTGTTTTTT
TRBD2	TRBJ2-7	-	TRBV7-9	CASSLVGSGSYEQYF	TGTGCCAGCAGCTTAGTGGGTAGCGGGTCCTACGAGCAGTACTTC
-	TRBJ1-5	few	TRBV12-3/TRBV12-4	CASSLGDNQHF	TGTGCCAGCAGTTTAGGAGATAACCAGCATTTT
-	TRBJ2-3	-	TRBV6-5	CASSQVVDTQYF	TGTGCCAGCAGTCAAGTGGTGGACACGCAGTATTTT
TRBD1	TRBJ1-5	-	TRBV10-3	CAISETRTGFENQPQHF	TGTGCCATCAGTGAGACCCGGACAGGGTTCGAGAATCAGCCCCAGCATTTT
-	TRBJ2-7	many	TRBV4-1	CASSQGRYTTYEQYF	TGCGCCAGCAGCCAGGGACGGTATACCACCTACGAGCAGTACTTC
-	TRBJ1-2	-	TRBV14	CASSHGPTYGYTF	TGTGCCAGCAGCCACGGGCCGACCTATGGCTACACCTTC
TRBD1	TRBJ1-6	-	TRBV20-1	CSAREATGVNSPLHF	TGCAGTGCTAGAGAGGCGACAGGGGTCAATTCACCCCTCCACTTT
-	TRBJ1-1	many	TRBV24-1	CATSDLTKADTEAFF	TGTGCCACCAGTGACCTAACTAAGGCGGACACTGAAGCTTTCTTT
-	TRBJ1-2	-	TRBV7-9	CASSFGRSYGYTF	TGTGCCAGCAGCTTTGGTAGGAGCTATGGCTACACCTTC
-	TRBJ1-1	once	TRBV20-1	CSATLAGANTEAFF	TGCAGTGCAACTCTAGCGGGGGCTAACACTGAAGCTTTCTTT
-	TRBJ2-7	-	TRBV12-3/TRBV12-4	CASSLKAGSPYEQYF	TGTGCCAGCAGTTTAAAGGCGGGAAGCCCCTACGAGCAGTACTTC
-	TRBJ1-4	-	TRBV7-9	CASSLATRNEKLFF	TGTGCCAGCAGCTTAGCGACGCGGAATGAAAAACTGTTTTTT
TRBD1	TRBJ2-7	many	TRBV6-5	CASSYGDRGHEQYF	TGTGCCAGCAGTTACGGGGACAGGGGCCACGAGCAGTACTTC
TRBD2	TRBJ2-1	-	TRBV5-1	CASSLALAGVNEQFF	TGCGCCAGCAGCTTGGCACTAGCGGGCGTCAATGAGCAGTTCTTC
TRBD1	TRBJ1-6	once	TRBV6-5	CASSYSGDRVHSPLHF	TGTGCCAGCAGTTACTCGGGAGACAGGGTTCACTCACCCCTCCACTTT
-	TRBJ2-1	few	TRBV5-1	CASSPRGRGYNEQFF	TGCGCCAGCAGCCCGAGGGGGCGGGGATACAATGAGCAGTTCTTC
-	TRBJ2-5	-	TRBV11-3	CASSRDGDEETQYF	TGTGCCAGCAGTCGAGATGGGGATGAAGAGACCCAGTACTTC
-	TRBJ2-5	-	TRBV7-2	CASTIAEEQETQYF	TGTGCCAGCACGATAGCGGAAGAACAAGAGACCCAGTACTTC
-	TRBJ2-1	-	TRBV14	CASSEEVAEQFF	TGTGCCAGCAGCGAGGAGGTTGCTGAGCAGTTCTTC
TRBD2	TRBJ2-7	-	TRBV19	CASSLAGTRGAYEQYF	TGTGCCAGCAGCTTGGCAGGGACTAGGGGGGCCTACGAGCAGTACTTC
-	TRBJ2-3	-	TRBV7-2	CASSYRRGRGYTDTQYF	TGTGCCAGCAGCTACCGGAGGGGGAGGGGGTACACAGATACGCAGTATTTT
TRBD2	TRBJ2-3	-	TRBV7-9	CASSLPSGGSTQYF	TGTGCCAGCAGCTTACCTAGCGGGGGAAGTACGCAGTATTTT
-	TRBJ1-2	-	TRBV7-2	CASSLTPDRRSYGYTF	TGTGCCAGCAGCCTGACTCCCGACAGAAGATCCTATGGCTACACCTTC
TRBD1	TRBJ1-2	-	TRBV20-1	CSARAQGGDRGRGYTF	TGCAGTGCTAGAGCTCAGGGCGGGGACAGGGGTCGGGGCTACACCTTC
-	TRBJ1-1	-	TRBV9	CASSAYSSGNTEAFF	TGTGCCAGCAGCGCCTACTCTTCAGGGAACACTGAAGCTTTCTTT
TRBD1	TRBJ2-7	-	TRBV29-1	CSVEPGTGINEQYF	TGCAGCGTTGAGCCCGGGACAGGGATCAACGAGCAGTACTTC
-	TRBJ2-1	-	TRBV4-3	CASSHGALGLNEQFF	TGCGCTAGCAGCCACGGAGCGTTGGGCTTGAATGAGCAGTTCTTC
TRBD1	TRBJ2-2	few	TRBV19	CASRPGTGTTGELFF	TGTGCCAGTAGACCCGGGACAGGGACCACCGGGGAGCTGTTTTTT
-	TRBJ2-1	once	TRBV7-9	CASRIGSVAEQFF	TGTGCCAGCAGGATAGGTAGTGTAGCGGAGCAGTTCTTC
-	TRBJ2-5	-	TRBV25-1	CASSADRQYQETQYF	TGTGCCAGCAGTGCCGACAGACAGTACCAAGAGACCCAGTACTTC
-	TRBJ2-7	-	TRBV7-2	CASSFAWNEQYF	TGTGCCAGCAGCTTCGCTTGGAACGAGCAGTACTTC
TRBD2	TRBJ2-1	once	TRBV20-1	CSARTSGGSYNEQFF	TGCAGTGCTAGAACTTCGGGGGGTTCTTACAATGAGCAGTTCTTC
-	TRBJ1-1	-	TRBV19	CASSISFTSGTANTEAFF	TGTGCCAGTAGTATAAGTTTCACTAGCGGCACAGCTAACACTGAAGCTTTCTTT
-	TRBJ1-1	-	TRBV7-4	CASSLGGDAFF	TGTGCCAGCAGCTTAGGAGGAGACGCTTTCTTT
TRBD2	TRBJ2-7	-	TRBV7-6	CASSVTSGSYEQYF	TGTGCCAGCAGCGTTACTAGCGGGAGCTACGAGCAGTACTTC
-	TRBJ2-3	-	TRBV7-2	CASSLVTGGGRNF	TGTGCCAGCAGCTTAGTAACTGGCGGGGGCCGAAATTTT
TRBD1	TRBJ1-2	many	TRBV20-1	CSARDPSPDRGAGYTF	TGCAGTGCTAGAGACCCCTCGCCGGACAGGGGGGCCGGCTACACCTTC